This TCR beta chain was identified in a study of tumor and adjacent non-tumor tissue in lung cancer (dated by TCRdb to between 2018 and 2020). Regarding the complete study: The cohort included 12 adenocarcinoma, 2 squamous cell carcinoma and 1 small cell lung cancer patients. Ages among the roughly 15 patients ranged from roughly 31 to 76 years, there were ten or so men and 5 women, and disease was at TNM stage I to III. A total of approximately 130,000,000 productive TCRbeta reads were generated by sequencing, corresponding to an average of roughly 4 million reads per sample. Using bulk TCRbeta repertoires from 15 lung cancer patients, the study set lung tumor tissue side by side with matched distant non-tumor lung tissue. For each patient, one tumor sample and one normal lung sample were taken, giving about 31 paired specimens that underwent TCRbeta CDR3 sequencing. Overall results and qualifications from the work: Because peripheral blood was not sequenced, blood TCRbeta repertoires in the lung cancer patients of the study were not examined. TCR diversity was significantly higher in younger patients, and higher tumor TCR diversity was associated with shorter overall and disease-free survival. Significantly higher TCR diversity (inverse Simpson) was observed in tumor tissue than in normal lung tissue (approximately 440 vs 150, P = 0.0075, Mann-Whitney U test). In normal lung, the top 100 clones accounted for a significantly larger cumulative share of the repertoire than in tumor tissue. Only 15 or so patients were included in the cohort, and the need for larger samples and more detailed clinical data was noted by the authors. Neither the sequencing platform nor unique molecular identifiers are mentioned in the methods.

RNA was extracted from bulk unsorted tissue and checked for quality with a NanoDrop ND-1000 and an Agilent 2100. The donors were newly diagnosed lung cancer patients admitted for thoracic surgery in China from August to November 2014 who had not received prior chemotherapy. Patients who had received previous radiotherapy or chemotherapy, or who had another concurrent cancer, were excluded from the study. Surgical tissue pieces of roughly 1-2 cm3 were preserved in RNAlater solution and stored at -80 °C until use. The method was multiplex PCR. Instrument on record: Illumina HiSeq 2500. TCRbeta libraries were constructed through three rounds of nested PCR with primers (Table S4) according to protocols adapted from ARM-PCR. Before sequencing, PCR products of 200-500 bp were excised from the gel and purified with the QIAquick gel extraction kit. Turning to the authors' computational methods: Trimmomatic was used to clean the reads, FLASH merged the cleaned reads into complete CDR3 sequences, and MiTCR assigned the sequences to V(D)J germline segments. VDJtools was used to compute clonal diversity as the inverse Simpson's index. Productive reads were defined as in-frame sequences without a premature stop codon. The public sequencing data were trimmed at Q25 with fastp and processed into clonotypes with MiXCR by TCRdb, which kept only in-frame beta chains. Each record represents a unique CDR3 protein, reported with the most common genes and DNA among its rows. It is TCRdb's table, rather than the study itself, that gives the V and J calls and clone size. The table for this sample lists 78,000 or so distinct CDR3 sequences; over 75% of them were counted only once. About an eighth of the sample comes from the top ten.

As for this clonotype: What antigen it recognizes has not been identified. Per-base qualities were not stored, and no clone one base away is much larger.

The CDR3 sequence holds 13 residues, the cysteine and phenylalanine included. Only the CDR3 part of the read is kept: 39 bases, read in frame from the first base. Reading the germline V gene gives CDR1 MGHRA and CDR2 YSYEKL. V gives up 6 bases and J gives up 4 bases, and the segment between their germline ends measures 10 bases. Sequences were obtained from lung tumor tissue. The TCR originated in a woman aged 50 to 60 with non-small cell lung cancer. The chain links TRBV4-1 with TRBJ1-3, with no reliable assignment of the D segment. The nucleotides read TGCGCCAGCAGGCCAGGTGTCGGAAACACCATATATTTT. Its amino acids are CASRPGVGNTIYF.